Detailed here is one T cell receptor (beta chain). Antigen: not known. The source of the sample is a study of cytomegalovirus exposure and HLA in healthy donors. General study findings and limits: Relative to the approximately 700-donor mean, N-insertions were reportedly fewer in an Asian-associated ancestry cluster in a later analysis. Later genetic work tied a missense DCLRE1C variant to beta-chain V and J trimming.

With 60 Vbeta and 13 Jbeta primers, the PCR was carried out. Profiling relied on immunoSEQ multiplex PCR, and the TCRdb table lists in-frame clones only, not all of them. This table has around 140,000 clones, roughly four fifths appearing once. The CDR3 has 15 residues. Germline CDR1 SGHAT, CDR2 FQNNGV. Trimming took 0 bases from V and 9 from J; bases not matched to a gene: 11. This receptor was identified in a man between 18 and 35 years old in good health and CMV-seropositive. Material: PBMCs. This chain connects TRBV11-2 to TRBJ2-7, with 7 nucleotides matching TRBD2. The CDR3 coding sequence is TGTGCCAGCAGCTTAGAGGGGCTAGCGGCCCCCCGGCAGTACTTC. Residues: CASSLEGLAAPRQYF.